There are a few counts of the clone carrying this TCR beta chain. A single record per CDR3 protein comes from TCRdb applying MiXCR to the RACE reads. The data show approximately 320,000 distinct CDR3 sequences, 4.5% to 5.5% seen once. Per germline, CDR1 DFQATT and CDR2 SNEGSKA (reference sequence). Trimming removed 6 bases from V and 2 bases from J, with 11 bases in between. The CDR3 length is 13 residues. These data belong to a study of human T cells and chemical hapten exposure. The time point here: pre-sensitization, week 0. As for treatment: therapeutic diphenylcyclopropenone sensitization with weekly scalp DPC.

The rearrangement links TRBV20-1 to TRBJ1-5, with TRBD1 as a possible D gene (6 bases). The source was whole blood, collected in connection with sensitization to the hapten diphenylcyclopropenone (DPC). The receptor was derived from a woman aged 18-29 years with alopecia areata. Some clones in this sample may be carry-over from other donors' samples. CDR3 protein: CSARDIRNQPQHF. The CDR3 DNA reads TGCAGTGCGAGGGACATCCGCAATCAGCCCCAGCATTTT.